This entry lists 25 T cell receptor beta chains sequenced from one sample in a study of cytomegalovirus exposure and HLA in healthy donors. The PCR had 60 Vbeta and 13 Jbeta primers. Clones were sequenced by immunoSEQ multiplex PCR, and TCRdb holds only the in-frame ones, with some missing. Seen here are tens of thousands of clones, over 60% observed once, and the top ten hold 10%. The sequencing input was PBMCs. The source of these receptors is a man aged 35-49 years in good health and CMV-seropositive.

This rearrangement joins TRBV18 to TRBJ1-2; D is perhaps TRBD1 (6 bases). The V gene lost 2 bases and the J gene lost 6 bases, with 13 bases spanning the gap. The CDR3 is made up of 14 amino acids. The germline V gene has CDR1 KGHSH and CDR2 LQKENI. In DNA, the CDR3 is TGTGCCAGCTCACCAATGCGGGGGGGCGATGGCTACACCTTC. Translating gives CASSPMRGGDGYTF.

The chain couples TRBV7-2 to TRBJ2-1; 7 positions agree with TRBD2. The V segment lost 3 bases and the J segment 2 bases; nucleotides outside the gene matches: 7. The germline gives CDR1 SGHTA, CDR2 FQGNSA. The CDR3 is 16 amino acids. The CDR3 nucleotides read TGTGCCAGCAGCTTGCAGCGGGGAGGGGCCTACAATGAGCAGTTCTTC. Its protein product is CASSLQRGGAYNEQFF.

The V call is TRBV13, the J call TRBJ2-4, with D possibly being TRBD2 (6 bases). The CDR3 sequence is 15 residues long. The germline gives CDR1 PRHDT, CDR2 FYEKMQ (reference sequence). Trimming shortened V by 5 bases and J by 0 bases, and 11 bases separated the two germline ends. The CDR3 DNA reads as TGTGCCAGCAGCAAGCAGGGACTAGCCAAAAACATTCAGTACTTC. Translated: CASSKQGLAKNIQYF.

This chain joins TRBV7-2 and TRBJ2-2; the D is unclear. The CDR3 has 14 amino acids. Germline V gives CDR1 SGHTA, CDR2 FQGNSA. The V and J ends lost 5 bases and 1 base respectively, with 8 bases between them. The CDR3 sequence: CASSLRQNTGELFF. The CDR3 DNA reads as TGTGCCAGCAGCCTTAGACAGAACACCGGGGAGCTGTTTTTT. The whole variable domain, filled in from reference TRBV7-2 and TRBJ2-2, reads GAGVSQSPSNKVTEKGKDVELRCDPISGHTALYWYRQSLGQGLEFLIYFQGNSAPDKSGLPSDRFSAERTGGSVSTLTIQRTQQEDSAVYLCASSLRQNTGELFFGEGSRLTVL.

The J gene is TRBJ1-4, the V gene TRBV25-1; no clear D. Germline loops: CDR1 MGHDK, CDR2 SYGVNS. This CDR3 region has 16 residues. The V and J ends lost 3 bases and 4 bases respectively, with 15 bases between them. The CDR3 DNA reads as TGTGCCAGCAGTGACTCCCCAGGAGGAGTTAATGAAAAACTGTTTTTT. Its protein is CASSDSPGGVNEKLFF.

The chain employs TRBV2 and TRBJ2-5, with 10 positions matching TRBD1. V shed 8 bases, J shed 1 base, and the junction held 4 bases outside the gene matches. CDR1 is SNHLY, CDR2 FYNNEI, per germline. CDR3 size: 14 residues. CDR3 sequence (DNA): TGTGCCAGCCGGAGGACAGGGGGCCAAGAGACCCAGTACTTC. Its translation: CASRRTGGQETQYF.

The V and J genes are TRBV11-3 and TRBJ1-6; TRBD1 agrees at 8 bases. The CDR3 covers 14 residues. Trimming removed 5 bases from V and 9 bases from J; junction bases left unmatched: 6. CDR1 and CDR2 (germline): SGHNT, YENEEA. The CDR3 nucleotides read TGTGCCAGCAGCGCGGGACAGGATCGTTCACCCCTCCACTTT. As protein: CASSAGQDRSPLHF.

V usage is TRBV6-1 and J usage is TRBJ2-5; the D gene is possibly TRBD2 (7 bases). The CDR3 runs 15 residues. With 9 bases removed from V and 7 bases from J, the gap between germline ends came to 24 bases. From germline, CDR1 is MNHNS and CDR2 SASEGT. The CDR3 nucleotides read TGTGCCAGTGAGCAGCGGGACAAGGGCATAAGGACCCAGTACTTC. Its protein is CASEQRDKGIRTQYF.

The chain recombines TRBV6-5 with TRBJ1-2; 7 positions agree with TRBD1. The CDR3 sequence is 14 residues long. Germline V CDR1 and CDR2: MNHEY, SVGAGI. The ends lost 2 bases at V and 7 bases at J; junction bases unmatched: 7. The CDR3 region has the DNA TGTGCCAGCAGTTACACCACAGGGGTCGGTGGCTACACCTTC. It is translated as CASSYTTGVGGYTF.

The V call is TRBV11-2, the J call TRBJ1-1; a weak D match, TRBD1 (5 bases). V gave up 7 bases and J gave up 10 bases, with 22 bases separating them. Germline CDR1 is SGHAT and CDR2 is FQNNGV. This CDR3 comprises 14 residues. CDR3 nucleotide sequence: TGTGCCAGCACGGGCAGGGTATTCGGGGGTGGAGCTTTCTTT. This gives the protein CASTGRVFGGGAFF. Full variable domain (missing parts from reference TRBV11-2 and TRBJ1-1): EAGVAQSPRYKIIEKRQSVAFWCNPISGHATLYWYQQILGQGPKLLIQFQNNGVVDDSQLPKDRFSAERLKGVDSTLKIQPAKLEDSAVYLCASTGRVFGGGAFFGQGTRLTVV.

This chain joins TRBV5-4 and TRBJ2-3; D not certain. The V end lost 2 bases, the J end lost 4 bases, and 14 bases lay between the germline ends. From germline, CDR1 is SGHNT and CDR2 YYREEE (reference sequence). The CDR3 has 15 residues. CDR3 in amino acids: CASSFDGPLADTQYF. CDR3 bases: TGTGCCAGCAGCTTCGATGGGCCCCTTGCAGATACGCAGTATTTT.

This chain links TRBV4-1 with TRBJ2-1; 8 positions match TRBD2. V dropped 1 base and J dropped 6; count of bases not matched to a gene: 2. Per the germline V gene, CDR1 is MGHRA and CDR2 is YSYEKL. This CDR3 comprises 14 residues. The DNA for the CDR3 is TGCGCCAGCAGCCAAGCGGGGGGGCCCAATGAGCAGTTCTTC. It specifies CASSQAGGPNEQFF.

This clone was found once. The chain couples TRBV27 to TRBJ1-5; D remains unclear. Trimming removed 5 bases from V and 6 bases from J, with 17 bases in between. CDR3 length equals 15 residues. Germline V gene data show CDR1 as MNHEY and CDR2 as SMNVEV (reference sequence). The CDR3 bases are TGTGCCAGCAGTAGGAGTACCCCGGGATTTCAGCCCCAGCATTTT. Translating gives CASSRSTPGFQPQHF.

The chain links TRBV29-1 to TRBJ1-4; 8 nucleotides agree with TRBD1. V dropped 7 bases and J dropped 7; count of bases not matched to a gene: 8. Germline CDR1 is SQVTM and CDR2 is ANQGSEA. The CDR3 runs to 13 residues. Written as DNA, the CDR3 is TGCAGCGCCGGAGACAGGGGACCTGAAAAACTGTTTTTT. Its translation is CSAGDRGPEKLFF.

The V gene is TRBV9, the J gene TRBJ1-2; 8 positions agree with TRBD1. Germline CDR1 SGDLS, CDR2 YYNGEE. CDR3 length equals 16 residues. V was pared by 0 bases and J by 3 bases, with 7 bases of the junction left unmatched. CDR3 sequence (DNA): TGTGCCAGCAGCGTAGGAGAAACGGACAGGGACTATGGCTACACCTTC. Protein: CASSVGETDRDYGYTF. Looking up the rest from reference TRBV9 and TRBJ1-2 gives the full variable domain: DSGVTQTPKHLITATGQRVTLRCSPRSGDLSVYWYQQSLDQGLQFLIQYYNGEERAKGNILERFSAQQFPDLHSELNLSSLELGDSALYFCASSVGETDRDYGYTFGSGTRLTVV.

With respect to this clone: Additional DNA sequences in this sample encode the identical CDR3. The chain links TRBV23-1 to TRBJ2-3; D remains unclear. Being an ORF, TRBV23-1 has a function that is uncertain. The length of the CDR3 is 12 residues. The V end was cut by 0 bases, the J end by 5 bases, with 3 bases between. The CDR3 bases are TGCGCCAGCAGTCAATCTCGAGATACGCAGTATTTT. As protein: CASSQSRDTQYF.

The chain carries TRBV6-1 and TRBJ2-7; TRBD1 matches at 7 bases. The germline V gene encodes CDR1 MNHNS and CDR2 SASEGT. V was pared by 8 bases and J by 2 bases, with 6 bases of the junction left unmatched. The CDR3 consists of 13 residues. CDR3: CASARTGPYEQYF. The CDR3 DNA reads TGTGCCAGCGCCCGGACAGGTCCCTACGAGCAGTACTTC.

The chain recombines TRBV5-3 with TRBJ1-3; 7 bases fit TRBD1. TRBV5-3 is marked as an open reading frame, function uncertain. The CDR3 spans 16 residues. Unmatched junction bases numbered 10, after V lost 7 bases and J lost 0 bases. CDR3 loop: CARRGGDRISGNTIYF. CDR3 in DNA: TGTGCCAGACGGGGGGGGGACAGAATCTCTGGAAACACCATATATTTT.

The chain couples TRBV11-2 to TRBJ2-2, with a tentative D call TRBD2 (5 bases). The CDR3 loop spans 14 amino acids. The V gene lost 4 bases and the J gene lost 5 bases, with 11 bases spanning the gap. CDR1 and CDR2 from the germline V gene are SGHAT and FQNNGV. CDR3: CASSSTPGTGELFF. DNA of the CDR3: TGTGCCAGCAGCTCCACCCCGGGAACCGGGGAGCTGTTTTTT.

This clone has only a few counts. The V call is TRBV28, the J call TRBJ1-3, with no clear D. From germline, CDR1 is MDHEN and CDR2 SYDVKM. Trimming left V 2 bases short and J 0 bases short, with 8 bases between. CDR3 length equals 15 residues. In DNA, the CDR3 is TGTGCCAGCAGTTTACTGCGGTCCTCTGGAAACACCATATATTTT. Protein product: CASSLLRSSGNTIYF.

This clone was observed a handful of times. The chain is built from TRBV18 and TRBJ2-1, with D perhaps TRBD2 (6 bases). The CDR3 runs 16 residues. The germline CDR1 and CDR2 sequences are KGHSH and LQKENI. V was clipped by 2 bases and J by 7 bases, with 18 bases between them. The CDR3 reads CASSPGQASRGNEQFF. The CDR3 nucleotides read TGTGCCAGCTCACCAGGGCAGGCCTCCCGGGGGAATGAGCAGTTCTTC.

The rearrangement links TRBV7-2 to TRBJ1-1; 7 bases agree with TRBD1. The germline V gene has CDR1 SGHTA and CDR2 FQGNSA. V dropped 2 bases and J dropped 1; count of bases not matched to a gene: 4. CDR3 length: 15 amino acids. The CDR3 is CASSLPGQANTEAFF. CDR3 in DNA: TGTGCCAGCAGCTTACCAGGACAGGCGAACACTGAAGCTTTCTTT. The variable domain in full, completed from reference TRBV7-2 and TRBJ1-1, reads GAGVSQSPSNKVTEKGKDVELRCDPISGHTALYWYRQSLGQGLEFLIYFQGNSAPDKSGLPSDRFSAERTGGSVSTLTIQRTQQEDSAVYLCASSLPGQANTEAFFGQGTRLTVV.

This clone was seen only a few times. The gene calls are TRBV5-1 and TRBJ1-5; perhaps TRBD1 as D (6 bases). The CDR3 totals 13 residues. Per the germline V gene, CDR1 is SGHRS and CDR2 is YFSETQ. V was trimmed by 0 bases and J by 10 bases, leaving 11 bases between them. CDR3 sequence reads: CASSLEGDTPQHF. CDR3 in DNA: TGCGCCAGCAGCTTGGAGGGGGACACTCCCCAGCATTTT.

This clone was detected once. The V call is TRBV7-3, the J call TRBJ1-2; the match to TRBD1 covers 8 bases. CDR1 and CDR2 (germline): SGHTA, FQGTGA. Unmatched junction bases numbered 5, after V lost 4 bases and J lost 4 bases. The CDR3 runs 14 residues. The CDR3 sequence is CASSSDRAGYGYTF. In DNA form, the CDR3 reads TGTGCCAGCAGCTCGGACAGGGCGGGCTATGGCTACACCTTC.

The CDR3 sequence is CASSNAGRGGEETQYF. The CDR3 DNA follows: TGTGCCAGCAGCAACGCCGGACGGGGGGGTGAGGAGACCCAGTACTTC. This chain links TRBV5-4 with TRBJ2-5; TRBD2 matches 8 bases. The CDR3 spans 16 residues. V lost 4 bases, J lost 5 bases, and 13 bases stayed unmatched. Germline V gene sequence: CDR1 SGHNT, CDR2 YYREEE (reference sequence).